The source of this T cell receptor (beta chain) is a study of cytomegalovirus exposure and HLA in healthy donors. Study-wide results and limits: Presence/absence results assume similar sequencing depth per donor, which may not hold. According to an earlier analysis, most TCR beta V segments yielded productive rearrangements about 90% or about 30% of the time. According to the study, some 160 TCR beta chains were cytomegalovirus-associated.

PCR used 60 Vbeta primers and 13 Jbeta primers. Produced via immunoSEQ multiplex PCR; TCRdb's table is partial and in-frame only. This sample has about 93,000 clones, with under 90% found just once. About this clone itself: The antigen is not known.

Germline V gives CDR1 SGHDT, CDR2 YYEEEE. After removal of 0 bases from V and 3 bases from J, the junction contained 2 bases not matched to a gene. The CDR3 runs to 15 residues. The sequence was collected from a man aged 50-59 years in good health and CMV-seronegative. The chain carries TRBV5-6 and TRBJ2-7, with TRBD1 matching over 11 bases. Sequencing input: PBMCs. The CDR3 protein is CASSLGTGGLYEQYF. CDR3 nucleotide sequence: TGTGCCAGCAGCTTGGGGACAGGGGGCCTCTACGAGCAGTACTTC.